This T cell receptor (beta chain) was sequenced in a study of CD4 T cells in relation to SARS-CoV-2 and coronaviruses. Study-wide results and limits: SARS-CoV-2-driven expansion was significantly weaker in crossreactive than monoreactive clones. The assay detects memory recall responses, not culture-primed primary responses.

Germline assignment: CDR1 SGHVS and CDR2 FNYEAQ. Trimming stripped 1 base from V and 1 base from J, with 14 bases between. The CDR3 has 16 amino acids. Clones were read by immunoSEQ multiplex PCR, and TCRdb kept only the in-frame ones, dropping some. This sample yields 30,000 to 45,000 clones, of which 85% to 90% are seen a single time; more than 7% belongs to the top ten. In the case of this clone: Its antigen is currently unknown.

Sequencing was carried out using memory CD4+ T cells from PBMCs. The sequence was obtained from an adult with COVID-19. The chain combines TRBV7-6 with TRBJ2-7; D not certain. The CDR3 nucleotides read TGTGCCAGCAGCTTAGGAATGCACAACCGATCCTACGAGCAGTACTTC. It codes for CASSLGMHNRSYEQYF.